This TCR beta chain is drawn from a study of OX40 agonist ivuxolimab in advanced cancers. Study-level information: Checkpoint inhibitors had been given previously to approximately 41% of patients.

Points from the study as a whole: Certain nonresponders likewise exhibited a low normalized T-cell clonal expansion.

Systemic immunosuppression or a history of autoimmune disease excluded patients. A word on this clone: The antigen is undetermined. An end of the junction does not agree with germline; a read error may underlie this.

Generated by immunoSEQ multiplex PCR, the TCRdb table keeps only in-frame clones and is missing some. The sample records 52,000 or so clones, 85% being singletons. The CDR3 is 14 residues long. Germline CDR1 and CDR2: SGHRS and YFSETQ. V is TRBV5-1 and J is TRBJ1-3; a possible D gene is TRBD1 (5 bases). The sample consisted of CD4+ or CD8+ T cells sorted from blood, taken in a trial of the OX40 agonist ivuxolimab. The receptor was isolated from an adult with an advanced solid tumor such as melanoma, head and neck, liver or kidney cancer. CDR3 sequence: CASSLEGTGNTIYF. The CDR3 DNA reads as TGCGCCAGCAGTTTGGAGGGGACTGGAAACACCATATATTTT.